A selection of T cell receptor beta chains follows, all from one sample in a study of blood T cell repertoires in COVID-19. Sequenced by immunoSEQ multiplex PCR; TCRdb stores in-frame clones only, minus some. Here the sample spans 68,000 or so clones, around 88% being singletons. The sequencing sample was made of peripheral blood. Source of these receptors: a woman aged 70-85 years with acute or convalescent COVID-19. The CDR3 runs from the conserved cysteine through the conserved F or W. The D gene is left open where the match is weak. The size field is filled for only some rows; it gives once, few, many or a size class.

v_call	clone_size	j_call	d_call	cdr3_nt	cdr3_aa
TRBV27	NA	TRBJ1-2	TRBD1	TGTGCCAGCAGTTATAGGACAGGGGGCTATGGCTACACCTTC	CASSYRTGGYGYTF
TRBV7-2	once	TRBJ1-1	NA	TGTGCCAGCAGATTTACAACGAACACTGAAGCTTTCTTT	CASRFTTNTEAFF
TRBV28	NA	TRBJ2-7	TRBD1	TGTGCCAGCAGTTTTTCGGCCGGGACAGGGGAGCAGTACTTC	CASSFSAGTGEQYF
TRBV5-1	NA	TRBJ2-3	NA	TGCGCCAGCAGCCGGGGAAGCACAGATACGCAGTATTTT	CASSRGSTDTQYF
TRBV7-9	NA	TRBJ2-2	NA	TGTGCCAGCAGCTCCACCCTACTAGGAAAGTACGGGGAGCTGTTTTTT	CASSSTLLGKYGELFF
TRBV7-2	NA	TRBJ2-5	TRBD2	TGTGCCAGCAGCTTTGGTAGCGGGAAGGGCCAAGAGACCCAGTACTTC	CASSFGSGKGQETQYF
TRBV6-1	NA	TRBJ1-1	TRBD1	TGTGCCAGCAGTGAACCAAGCCCCAGGGGGGCGAGCACTGAAGCTTTCTTT	CASSEPSPRGASTEAFF
TRBV9	NA	TRBJ1-5	TRBD1	TGTGCCAGCAGCGGTGACAGGGCGCAGCCCCAGCATTTT	CASSGDRAQPQHF
TRBV7-7	NA	TRBJ2-1	TRBD2	TGTGCTAGCAGCTTAGAGGCTAGCGGGGGGCAGCAGTTCTTC	CASSLEASGGQQFF
TRBV7-3	NA	TRBJ2-5	TRBD2	TGTGCCAGCAGCTCCGGACTAGCGGGAGAAGAGACCCAGTACTTC	CASSSGLAGEETQYF
TRBV5-1	NA	TRBJ1-3	TRBD1	TGCGCCAGCAGCTTCACAGGGGAGTCTGGAAACACCATATATTTT	CASSFTGESGNTIYF
TRBV28	once	TRBJ2-7	NA	TGTGCCAGCAGTTTGGGCAGGGGCTACGAGCAGTACTTC	CASSLGRGYEQYF
TRBV14	NA	TRBJ1-6	NA	TGTGCCAGTTCCCAACAGCGGTTTAATTCACCCCTCCACTTT	CASSQQRFNSPLHF
TRBV6-4	NA	TRBJ2-3	NA	TGTGCCAGCAGTGACACGGGGGAAGCAGATACGCAGTATTTT	CASSDTGEADTQYF
TRBV5-1	NA	TRBJ2-2	TRBD1	TGCGCCAGCAGTCGCGACAGGGTATCGAACACCGGGGAGCTGTTTTTT	CASSRDRVSNTGELFF
TRBV30	NA	TRBJ2-2	NA	TGTGCCTGGGCCTCAACAGGGAACACCGGGGAGCTGTTTTTT	CAWASTGNTGELFF
TRBV5-5	NA	TRBJ1-1	TRBD1	TGTGCCAGCAGTTTTGACAGGGAGAACACTGAAGCTTTCTTT	CASSFDRENTEAFF
TRBV30	NA	TRBJ1-1	TRBD1	TGTGCCTGGACGGGACAGTTGAACACTGAAGCTTTCTTT	CAWTGQLNTEAFF
TRBV28	NA	TRBJ1-2	NA	TGTGCCAGCAGTTTACGGGACATCCCTAACTATGGCTACACCTTC	CASSLRDIPNYGYTF
TRBV7-8	NA	TRBJ1-5	NA	TGTGCCAGCAGCTTAGGGAGCGGGGGGGTTGGTCAGCATTTT	CASSLGSGGVGQHF